This T cell receptor (beta chain) is from a study of blood T cell repertoires in COVID-19. At the level of the study: There were acute and convalescent COVID-19 samples, and they came from the United States, Italy and Spain. PBMCs, B-cell-depleted T cells, or T cells were the source of the cDNA or gDNA that made up the material.

Germline CDR1 is MRHNA and CDR2 is SNTAGT. The CDR3 runs 16 residues. J was trimmed by 0 bases and V by 6 bases; bases with no gene match: 3. The data were produced by immunoSEQ multiplex PCR, yet TCRdb's version contains in-frame clones alone and is incomplete. The profile covers some 110,000 clones, with roughly 82% appearing a single time and 26% taken by the ten largest. Source material: peripheral blood. The clonotype originates from a man aged 55 to 69 with acute or convalescent COVID-19. This chain uses TRBV6-4 with TRBJ2-2, with 11 bases matching TRBD2. CDR3 loop: CASRALAGANTGELFF. CDR3 nucleotides: TGTGCCAGCAGGGCACTAGCGGGAGCGAACACCGGGGAGCTGTTTTTT.